This T cell receptor (beta chain) originates from a study of tumor-infiltrating lymphocytes in primary liver carcinoma. Study-wide background: Surgical resection was used to treat these primary liver carcinoma patients. With diameters of roughly 4.2 to 10 cm, tumors were stage T1-T3 N0M0.

Germline DNA was also extracted, with blood RNA taken from unsorted whole blood. V was pared by 5 bases and J by 1 base, with 4 bases of the junction left unmatched. Germline V gene lookup returns CDR1 MGHDK and CDR2 SYGVNS. This CDR3 comprises 14 residues. Details on this clonotype: Its matching antigen is unknown.

Overall study results and limits: Tumors carried a top-250-clone fraction significantly exceeding that of blood (p = 0.039). Lower overlap was observed for tumor-adjacent and tumor-blood pairs relative to tumor region pairs.

Starting material of around 490 ng total RNA yielded TCR beta cDNA via a constant-region primer. It was through three nested multiplex PCR rounds of slightly modified ARM-PCR that TCR beta libraries arose. TRBV1-TRBV30 forward primers paired with a C-beta reverse primer drove the first two PCR rounds, about 10 cycles each. MiXCR was run by TCRdb on the multiplex PCR reads, yielding one entry per CDR3 protein. Here the sample spans hundreds of thousands of distinct CDR3 sequences, 50% to 75% being singletons. The rearrangement uses TRBV25-1 and TRBJ2-5; 7 bases line up with TRBD1. The sequencing input was peripheral blood. The sequence was collected from a woman aged 25 to 39 with primary liver carcinoma and hepatitis B virus infection. CDR3 DNA sequence: TGTGCCAGCAGTACCTGGGACAGCCAAGAGACCCAGTACTTC. This gives the protein CASSTWDSQETQYF.